This T cell receptor beta chain was sequenced for a study of shared clonotypes between healthy human individuals. Study-wide results and caveats: Owing to a small donor count, the genetic and exposure-history diversity represented was limited.

In the case of this clone: Its antigen remains unknown.

Unsorted PBMC replicate PCRs used 300 to 350 ng DNA, tens of thousands of T cell genomes. In the original workflow: Filtering differed for immunoSEQ, which gave only junction sequences without quality scores. Some clones are missing from TCRdb's copy, which holds only in-frame ones; the method was immunoSEQ multiplex PCR. That table furnishes V, J and clone size, whereas the DNA furnished D and trimming. The data hold about 500,000 clones, with 77% observed a single time. This clonotype originated in a woman aged 40 to 55 in good health. Some clones in this sample may be carry-over from other donors' samples. Sequencing used PBMCs.

The CDR3 sequence is CSVLTQCAGEQYF. The CDR3 region has the DNA TGCAGCGTTCTGACGCAGTGTGCGGGCGAGCAGTACTTC. V is TRBV29-1 and J is TRBJ2-7, with a tentative D call TRBD2 (5 bases). The CDR3 is 13 residues long. The V and J ends lost 5 bases and 6 bases respectively, with 17 bases between them. The germline V gene encodes CDR1 SQVTM and CDR2 ANQGSEA.